This T cell receptor (beta chain) was profiled in a study of T and B cells in COVID-19 patients. Overall study: COVID-19 patients gave peripheral blood either during active infection or after recovery. Recovered patients mostly had mild to moderate COVID-19 managed as outpatients. The recovered cohort's median age was about 35 years, versus less than 70 years in active infection.

Study observations and caveats: Highly clonal in active COVID-19, TRB repertoires exceeded healthy-donor diversity and richness at recovery.

Blood genomic DNA input for TRB amplification was about 250-500 ng. This clonotype has only a few counts. Its target is not known. TRB rearrangements were amplified by multiplex PCR with BIOMED2 TRB-A/B primers. TCRdb analysed the multiplex PCR reads with MiXCR anew, one entry per CDR3 protein. Of 20,000 to 30,000 distinct CDR3 sequences listed, 32% are singletons. The clonotype originates from a human donor who had recovered from COVID-19. The sequencing input was blood.

In DNA form, the CDR3 reads TGTGCCAGCAGCTCGGGACTAGCGGGGGGGCATGAGCAGTTCTTC. It encodes CASSSGLAGGHEQFF. The V gene is TRBV7-2, the J gene TRBJ2-1; TRBD2 aligns across 16 bases. V was pared by 4 bases and J by 8 bases, with 2 bases of the junction left unmatched. CDR3 length: 15 amino acids. Per germline, CDR1 SGHTA and CDR2 FQGNSA.